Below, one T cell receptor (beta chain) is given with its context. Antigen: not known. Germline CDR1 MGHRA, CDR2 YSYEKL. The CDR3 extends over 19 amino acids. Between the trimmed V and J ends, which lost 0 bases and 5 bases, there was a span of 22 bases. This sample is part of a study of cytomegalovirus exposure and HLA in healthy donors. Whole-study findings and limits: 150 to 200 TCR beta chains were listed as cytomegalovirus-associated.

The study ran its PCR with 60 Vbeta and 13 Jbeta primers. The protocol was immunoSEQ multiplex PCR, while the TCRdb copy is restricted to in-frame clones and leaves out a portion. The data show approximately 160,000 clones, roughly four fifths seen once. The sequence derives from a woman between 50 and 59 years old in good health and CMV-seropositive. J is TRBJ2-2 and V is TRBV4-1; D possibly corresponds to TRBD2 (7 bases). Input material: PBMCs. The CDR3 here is CASSQDLRGRGTPTGELFF. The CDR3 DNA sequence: TGCGCCAGCAGCCAAGATCTGAGGGGGAGGGGGACGCCGACCGGGGAGCTGTTTTTT.